Sequencing of this TCR beta chain was carried out in a study of blood T cell repertoires in COVID-19 (dated by TCRdb to 2020 to 2022). Study-level background: Samples covering the acute and convalescent phases of COVID-19 were provided by collaborators in the United States, Italy and Spain. The material from the prospective study consisted of cDNA or gDNA derived from T cells, B-cell-depleted T cells, or PBMCs. Deeply sampled blood TCRbeta repertoires from subjects exposed to, actively infected with, or recovered from COVID-19 were included in the dataset. The repertoires were made available in a free public database intended to serve as a resource for research on the immune response to SARS-CoV-2. Samples came from the ongoing ImmuneRACE study (first 160 participants) plus 1,254 subjects from 6 global collaborators. Sample metadata almost always included a de-identified subject ID, COVID-19 status, age in years and sex. Where available, HLA class I and class II types were taken from metadata supplied by the sample provider and were not determined by assay-based typing. Here is what the overall study found, with its caveats: The quantity of clinical and demographic metadata differed by source and by participant and was supplied without curation.

TCRbeta CDR3 regions were amplified from genomic DNA by means of the immunoSEQ Assay, a bias-controlled multiplex PCR. The authors processed their data as follows. The number of nucleated cells in each sample was estimated by amplification of reference gene primers within the assay. To quantify the absolute abundance of each unique TCRbeta CDR3 rearrangement, sequence reads were collapsed and filtered. For each sample, productive Simpson clonality was calculated as the square root of Simpson's diversity index across productive rearrangements. The table was pulled from immuneACCESS by TCRdb, which kept in-frame rearrangements only. Such tables lose some clones; where checked, under half of the loss comes from unresolved V genes, and the rest has no known cause. The D gene and trimming were derived from the DNA, and the V and J assignments and clone size from that table. This sample comprises about 150,000 clones, 65% to 90% of them detected only once. About 12% of the sample belongs to the ten largest clones.

One collaborating source in Seattle enrolled patients during active infection and followed them longitudinally through the course of disease. Whole blood was collected in K2EDTA tubes by collaborating institutions according to the institutions' own protocols. For TCRbeta analysis, collaborators shipped samples as frozen whole blood, isolated PBMCs, or DNA extracted from either of those sample types. Notes on this clone: What antigen it recognizes has not been identified. Within one base of it there is no much larger clone, and no base qualities were kept.

V is shortened by 0 bases, J by 5 bases, and the region joining them spans 14 bases. The CDR3 starts with the cysteine, ends with the phenylalanine, and has 15 residues. Only the CDR3 portion is preserved as DNA: 45 bases, with reading frame beginning at the first base. The germline V gene specifies SGHTA as CDR1 and FQGNSA as CDR2. The rearrangement combines TRBV7-2 with TRBJ2-7; the D gene assignment is ambiguous. The specimen was peripheral blood. The origin of this receptor is a woman aged 55-70 years with COVID-19, enrolled during active disease. DNA sequence: TGTGCCAGCAGCTTAGCGCTCGGTCCCCAAAACGAGCAGTACTTC. This sequence encodes CASSLALGPQNEQYF.